In this sample, the clone carrying this TCR beta chain turned up once. The data originate from a study of blood T cell repertoires in COVID-19. Study-wide context: The United States, Italy and Spain were the sources of the acute and convalescent COVID-19 samples. PBMCs, B-cell-depleted T cells, or T cells were the source of the cDNA or gDNA that made up the material.

Original data processing: Nucleated cell number was recorded as an estimate derived from reference gene primer amplification. Here immunoSEQ multiplex PCR was the method, and the copy in TCRdb shows in-frame clones only, minus some. For V, J and clone size, that table is used; D and trimming come from the DNA. The profile covers some 77,000 clones, with about 90% appearing a single time and roughly 4.5% taken by the ten largest. The sequenced sample was peripheral blood. The TCR originated in an elderly woman with active or convalescent COVID-19.

The CDR3 protein is CASSSPRGNSPLHF. CDR3 DNA sequence: TGTGCCAGCAGTTCCCCGAGGGGGAATTCACCCCTCCACTTT. V usage is TRBV28 and J usage is TRBJ1-6; possibly TRBD1 for D (6 bases). Trimming pared 4 bases from V and 7 bases from J, leaving 11 bases between. The CDR3 runs to 14 residues. CDR1 and CDR2 from the germline V gene are MDHEN and SYDVKM. Using reference TRBV28 and TRBJ1-6 for the parts outside the CDR3, the full variable domain is DVKVTQSSRYLVKRTGEKVFLECVQDMDHENMFWYRQDPGLGLRLIYFSYDVKMKEKGDIPEGYSVSREKKERFSLILESASTNQTSMYLCASSSPRGNSPLHFGNGTRLTVT.